This T cell receptor beta chain derives from a study of post-analysis software for immune sequencing data. Study details: Patients with relapsing-remitting, secondary progressive and progressive-relapsing multiple sclerosis courses were all represented. The study, taken as a whole, reports: F measure grouped same-batch samples tightly together. Significantly lower normalized Chao1 diversity was found in patients with multiple sclerosis relative to controls. Controls showed lower frequencies than patients for five TRBV segments, and TRBV5-6, TRBV5-1 and TRBV20-1 were among these.

Germline V gene lookup returns CDR1 SGHDT and CDR2 YYEEEE. This CDR3 has 14 residues. The ends were cut back, 1 base at V and 1 base at J, with 9 bases in the middle. This clonotype was counted between two and nine times. Its antigen is still unknown. Researchers reported that TCR beta cDNA libraries carried unique molecular identifiers. TCRdb passed the PCR reads through MiXCR, listing each CDR3 protein once. The table has roughly 400,000 distinct CDR3 sequences, approximately 37% seen once. The sample was blood. The V gene is TRBV5-6, the J gene TRBJ2-7; D gene uncertain. The TCR was taken from a girl aged 2 to 10 with multiple sclerosis. The CDR3 is CASSLSYGSYEQYF. CDR3 coding DNA: TGTGCCAGCAGCTTGTCGTACGGGTCCTACGAGCAGTACTTC.